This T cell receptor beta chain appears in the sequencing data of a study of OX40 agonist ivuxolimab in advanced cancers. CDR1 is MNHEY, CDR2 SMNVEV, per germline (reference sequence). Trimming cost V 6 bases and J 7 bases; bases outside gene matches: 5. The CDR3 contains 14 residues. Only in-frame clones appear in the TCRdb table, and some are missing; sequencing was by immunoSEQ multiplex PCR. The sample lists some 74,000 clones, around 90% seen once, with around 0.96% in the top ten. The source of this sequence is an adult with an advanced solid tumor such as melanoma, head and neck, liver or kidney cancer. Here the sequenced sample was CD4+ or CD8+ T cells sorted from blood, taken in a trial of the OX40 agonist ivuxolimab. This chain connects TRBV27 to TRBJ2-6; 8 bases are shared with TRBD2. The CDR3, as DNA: TGTGCCAGCAGGAGAGCGGGGGAAGCCAACGTCCTGACTTTC. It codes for CASRRAGEANVLTF.